Below are 24 T cell receptor beta chains sequenced from a single sample in a study of molecular identifiers for immune sequencing clone quantification. TCRdb fed the PCR reads into MiXCR, producing one record per CDR3 protein. Altogether nearly 650,000 distinct CDR3 sequences are present, 25% being singletons, with the ten largest covering 0.7% to 0.95%. The sample was naive CD8+ T cells from blood, with Jurkat cell RNA spiked in. Subset denoted: FACS-sorted CD8+CD4-CCR7+CD45RA+ naive T cells. These receptor sequences come from a human donor in good health. Some libraries in this study had Jurkat cell RNA spiked in.

The rearrangement links TRBV19 to TRBJ2-3; a possible D gene is TRBD2 (5 bases). From germline, CDR1 is LNHDA and CDR2 SQIVND (reference sequence). This CDR3 has 15 amino acids. The V and J ends lost 4 bases and 6 bases respectively, with 17 bases between them. The CDR3 region has the DNA TGTGCCAGTAGTACCACCGTGCGGGTTCGGGATACGCAGTATTTT. It specifies CASSTTVRVRDTQYF.

This rearrangement joins TRBV28 to TRBJ2-7, with D possibly TRBD1 on 6 matching bases. Trimming left V 6 bases short and J 2 bases short, with 14 bases between. The length of the CDR3 is 14 residues. Per the germline V gene, CDR1 is MDHEN and CDR2 is SYDVKM. In nucleotides, the CDR3 is TGTGCCAGCAGGGCCTTACAGGGTACCTACGAGCAGTACTTC. Translating gives CASRALQGTYEQYF. The variable domain in full, with the rest retrieved from reference TRBV28 and TRBJ2-7, is DVKVTQSSRYLVKRTGEKVFLECVQDMDHENMFWYRQDPGLGLRLIYFSYDVKMKEKGDIPEGYSVSREKKERFSLILESASTNQTSMYLCASRALQGTYEQYFGPGTRLTVT.

The chain carries TRBV6-5 and TRBJ1-2, with 7 bases fitting TRBD1. This CDR3 spans 13 amino acids. Germline-derived CDR1 and CDR2 are MNHEY and SVGAGI. J was trimmed by 8 bases and V by 2 bases; bases with no gene match: 5. CDR3 DNA: TGTGCCAGCAGTTACGGGACAGAAGGGGGCTACACCTTC. Protein: CASSYGTEGGYTF.

There are a few counts of this clonotype. The chain carries TRBV7-9 and TRBJ2-3, with 12 positions matching TRBD2. Germline assignment: CDR1 SEHNR and CDR2 FQNEAQ (reference sequence). The CDR3 has 17 amino acids. Trimming removed 5 bases from V and 2 bases from J; junction bases left unmatched: 8. As DNA, the CDR3 is TGTGCCAGCAGCCAGGCGGGGACTAGCGGGCCCACAGATACGCAGTATTTT. This gives the protein CASSQAGTSGPTDTQYF.

This clonotype has just one count. A much larger clonotype is one base distant, so this may be a read error. CDR3 DNA: TGTGCCAGCAGTTACGGGAGTCCGAACACTGCAGCTTTCTTT. Translation gives CASSYGSPNTAAFF. The V and J genes are TRBV6-5 and TRBJ1-1; no reliable D call. This CDR3 spans 14 amino acids. The V gene's germline CDR1 is MNHEY and CDR2 SVGAGI.

Of note for this clonotype: This may arise from a read error, as a much more abundant clone is one base away. The chain is built from TRBV7-2 and TRBJ2-5, with D hard to call. CDR3 length: 14 amino acids. Per the germline V gene, CDR1 is SGHTA and CDR2 is FQGNSA. CDR3 bases: TGTGCCAGCAGCCCAAATAGACTCCAAGCGACCCAGTACTTC. Protein sequence: CASSPNRLQATQYF.

This clonotype was recorded once. Given a much more abundant clone one base away, this may be a read error. The V call is TRBV6-5, the J call TRBJ2-3; no clear D. With 2 bases removed from V and 4 bases from J, the gap between germline ends came to 10 bases. Germline CDR1 and CDR2: MNHEY and SVGAGI. There are 14 residues in the CDR3. CDR3 in amino acids: CASSYDQSADTQYF. The CDR3 DNA reads as TGTGCCAGCAGTTACGACCAAAGCGCAGATACGCAGTATTTT.

The sample holds a few counts of this clonotype. A read error may be the cause here, since a much bigger clone is one base away. The V and J genes are TRBV7-2 and TRBJ2-7, with D perhaps being TRBD1 or TRBD2 (5 bases each). The germline gives CDR1 SGHTA, CDR2 FQGNSA. CDR3 length: 14 amino acids. The CDR3 coding sequence is TGTGCCCGCAGCTTGGAGGCAGGGACCTACGAGCAGTACTTC. This sequence encodes CARSLEAGTYEQYF.

A remark on this clonotype: A much larger clone sits a single nucleotide away, making a read error possible. V and J are TRBV28 and TRBJ2-3; TRBD1 or TRBD2 may be the D gene (6 bases each). The germline gives CDR1 MDHEN, CDR2 SYDVKM. The CDR3 consists of 15 residues. The CDR3 DNA reads as TGTGCCAGCAACTCAGTGGGCGGGACATCTGATAGGCAGTATTTT. Translating gives CASNSVGGTSDRQYF. The variable domain in full, completed from reference TRBV28 and TRBJ2-3, reads DVKVTQSSRYLVKRTGEKVFLECVQDMDHENMFWYRQDPGLGLRLIYFSYDVKMKEKGDIPEGYSVSREKKERFSLILESASTNQTSMYLCASNSVGGTSDRQYFGPGTRLTVL.

This clonotype was observed a handful of times. V gene TRBV6-2 or TRBV6-3 combines with J gene TRBJ2-7; 14 positions agree with TRBD2. The trim removed 6 bases at V and 5 bases at J, leaving 6 bases unmatched. CDR3 length: 15 amino acids. CDR1 and CDR2 from the germline V gene are MNHEY and SVGEGT. The CDR3, as DNA: TGTGCCAGCAGCTCTCCGGGACTAGCGGGGGACGAGCAGTACTTC. Translation: CASSSPGLAGDEQYF.

The J gene is TRBJ2-7, the V gene TRBV11-2; TRBD1 is a possible D gene (6 bases). The germline V and J ends were trimmed by 1 base and 1 base, with 23 bases remaining between them. Germline values: CDR1 SGHAT, CDR2 FQNNGV. The CDR3 loop spans 19 amino acids. The CDR3 bases are TGTGCCAGCAGCTTAGGACCCTCCTCAGGGGCCCCTCAGTCCTACGAGCAGTACTTC. This sequence encodes CASSLGPSSGAPQSYEQYF.

Comment on this clonotype: A much larger clone is a single base away; this may be a read error. This chain links TRBV5-6 with TRBJ2-7, with D unclear. Germline assignment: CDR1 SGHDT and CDR2 YYEEEE. This CDR3 has 13 residues. DNA of the CDR3: TGTACCAGCAGCTTGAGCTGGCCCATCGAGCAGTACTTC. This translates into CTSSLSWPIEQYF.

The rearrangement uses TRBV27 and TRBJ2-5, with 9 bases that match TRBD2. CDR3 length: 20 residues. V was pared by 6 bases and J by 5 bases, with 25 bases of the junction left unmatched. Germline lookup yields CDR1 MNHEY and CDR2 SMNVEV (reference sequence). Here the CDR3 DNA reads TGTGCCAGCAGCACCCTAAGCGGCGGGGGGGCTGGAACGGTTGTGGAGACCCAGTACTTC. It specifies CASSTLSGGGAGTVVETQYF.

This clonotype was detected a few times. The V gene is TRBV30, the J gene TRBJ2-3; tentatively, D is TRBD1 or TRBD2 (5 bases each). The CDR3 length is 15 residues. From germline, CDR1 is GTSNPN and CDR2 SVGIG (reference sequence). Trimming left V 1 base short and J 5 bases short, with 16 bases between. The CDR3 DNA is TGTGCCTGGAGTGAAGGTTGGGGGTATGGAGATACGCAGTATTTT. Amino acids: CAWSEGWGYGDTQYF.

This chain connects TRBV27 to TRBJ2-3, with 9 bases that match TRBD1. Germline CDR1 MNHEY, CDR2 SMNVEV (reference sequence). The J segment lost 1 base and the V segment lost 4 bases, leaving 9 bases of the junction unmatched. This CDR3 has 17 residues. CDR3 region: CASSSGTGIIRTDTQYF. The CDR3 region has the DNA TGTGCCAGCAGTTCGGGGACAGGGATCATACGCACAGATACGCAGTATTTT.

This sequence joins TRBV15 and TRBJ2-5, with a weak D call TRBD2 (5 bases). V lost 0 bases to trimming and J lost 0 bases, with 17 bases between them. The CDR3 is 18 residues long. Germline CDR1 is LNHNV and CDR2 is YYDKDF (reference sequence). The CDR3 region has the DNA TGTGCCACCAGCAGAGATCTGGTGCGAGGAGGCCACCAAGAGACCCAGTACTTC. This encodes CATSRDLVRGGHQETQYF.

Turning to this clonotype: Given a much more abundant clone one base away, this may be a read error. The rearrangement joins TRBV6-5 to TRBJ1-1; no reliable D call. The V end was cut by 6 bases, the J end by 4 bases, with 15 bases between. The CDR3 contains 14 residues. Germline V CDR1 and CDR2: MNHEY, SVGAGI. The CDR3 DNA sequence: TGTGCCAGCAGGAGCGTACACATGAGCACTGAAGCTTTCTTT. Translation: CASRSVHMSTEAFF.

This clonotype was found a few times. V usage is TRBV6-5 and J usage is TRBJ1-3; D might be TRBD1 (5 bases). This CDR3 spans 17 amino acids. V was clipped by 2 bases and J by 0 bases, with 14 bases between them. Germline loops: CDR1 MNHEY, CDR2 SVGAGI. The CDR3 coding sequence is TGTGCCAGCAGTTACAAAACTGGGACTGACTCTGGAAACACCATATATTTT. This codes for CASSYKTGTDSGNTIYF.

This clonotype was observed once. It may be a read error: a sequence one base away is much more abundant. The chain combines TRBV5-1 with TRBJ2-1, with TRBD2 matching 10 bases. The length of the CDR3 is 16 residues. Germline CDR1 reads SGHRS; CDR2 reads YFSETQ. CDR3 sequence (DNA): TGCGCCAGCAGCTTGGTTCTAGCGGGAGTGTCCAATGAGCAGCTCTTC. It translates to CASSLVLAGVSNEQLF.

Concerning this clonotype itself: A much larger clone lies a single base off, so this may be a read error. The V call is TRBV20-1, the J call TRBJ1-1, with TRBD1 matching 7 bases. Germline loops: CDR1 DFQATT, CDR2 SNEGSKA (reference sequence). The CDR3 extends over 15 amino acids. The CDR3 spells CSADRIDRVVPEALF. The CDR3 DNA follows: TGCAGTGCCGACAGAATTGACAGGGTTGTCCCTGAAGCTCTCTTT.

The V call is TRBV6-2 or TRBV6-3, the J call TRBJ1-2, with D perhaps matching TRBD1 (5 bases). CDR1 is MNHEY, CDR2 SVGEGT, per germline. V lost 2 bases and J 5 bases, leaving 12 bases between the germline ends. There are 14 residues in the CDR3. The CDR3 region is CASSYPPGGYGYTF. The CDR3 DNA sequence: TGTGCCAGCAGTTACCCCCCGGGGGGTTATGGCTACACCTTC.

At least ten counts were recorded for this clonotype. This chain links TRBV27 with TRBJ2-7, with D unclear. CDR1 is MNHEY, CDR2 SMNVEV, per germline (reference sequence). This CDR3 has 13 amino acids. The ends were cut back, 0 bases at V and 5 bases at J, with 8 bases in the middle. CDR3 sequence reads: CASSLSQAHEQYF. The CDR3 DNA sequence: TGTGCCAGCAGTTTATCTCAGGCGCACGAGCAGTACTTC.

A few counts support this clonotype. The chain recombines TRBV11-2 with TRBJ2-7; D may be TRBD1 (6 bases). Trimming cost V 0 bases and J 3 bases, with 12 bases left between them. The CDR3 spans 15 residues. Germline CDR1 and CDR2: SGHAT and FQNNGV. CDR3 coding DNA: TGTGCCAGCAGCTTAGAGGGGGCCCCTAGCTACGAGCAGTACTTC. Its translation is CASSLEGAPSYEQYF. The full variable domain, completed using reference TRBV11-2 and TRBJ2-7, is EAGVAQSPRYKIIEKRQSVAFWCNPISGHATLYWYQQILGQGPKLLIQFQNNGVVDDSQLPKDRFSAERLKGVDSTLKIQPAKLEDSAVYLCASSLEGAPSYEQYFGPGTRLTVT.

This clonotype has more than one count but fewer than ten. The CDR3 DNA reads TGTGCCAGCAGCCCTGGGTTCGGCGGGGAGCTGTTTTTT. Translating it yields CASSPGFGGELFF. The gene calls are TRBV7-9 and TRBJ2-2; no clear D. This CDR3 is 13 amino acids long. The V gene lost 5 bases and the J gene lost 7 bases, with 11 bases spanning the gap. Germline CDR1 and CDR2: SEHNR and FQNEAQ (reference sequence).